Shown below are 22 T cell receptor beta chains from a single sample sequenced in a study of T-cell memory formation after mild COVID-19. TCRdb analysed the 5' RACE reads with MiXCR anew, one entry per CDR3 protein. This sample carries about 430,000 distinct CDR3 sequences, roughly 26% of them seen once, and the ten largest clones take around 9%. The sample consisted of PBMCs or a T cell subset sorted from them (not recorded which). The receptors were gathered from an adult woman who had mild COVID-19 (a few samples of this study predate the infection). Cell type and time point are not known.

The chain recombines TRBV5-6 with TRBJ2-7; perhaps TRBD2 as D (7 bases). This CDR3 is 13 amino acids long. Germline V lookup: CDR1 SGHDT, CDR2 YYEEEE. Trimming removed 3 bases at V and 6 bases at J, with 13 bases between. DNA of the CDR3: TGTGCCAGCAGCTCTCGGGGAGGGGGCGAGCAGTACTTC. It translates to CASSSRGGGEQYF.

This chain joins TRBV7-8 and TRBJ1-2; D remains unclear. V shed 4 bases and J shed 3 bases, with 6 bases lying between them. Germline CDR1 SGHVS, CDR2 FQNEAQ. The CDR3 is made up of 12 amino acids. The CDR3 nucleotides are TGTGCCAGCAGCTCCCGCGACTATGGCTACACCTTC. Translating it yields CASSSRDYGYTF.

V and J are TRBV24-1 and TRBJ1-1; no clear D gene. Germline CDR1 reads KGHDR; CDR2 reads SFDVKD. The CDR3 has 13 amino acids. The ends were cut back, 3 bases at V and 1 base at J, with 5 bases in the middle. The CDR3 sequence: CATSDAANTEAFF. CDR3 DNA: TGTGCCACCAGTGATGCAGCGAACACTGAAGCTTTCTTT.

This clonotype was detected a few times. J is TRBJ2-1 and V is TRBV3-1; 9 nucleotides align to TRBD2. Germline CDR1 LGHDT, CDR2 YNNKEL (reference sequence). The CDR3 extends over 16 amino acids. Trimming cost V 1 base and J 7 bases; bases outside gene matches: 8. The CDR3 sequence is CASSQVYSGRWNEQFF. CDR3 DNA: TGTGCCAGCAGCCAAGTTTATAGCGGGAGATGGAATGAGCAGTTCTTC.

This clonotype has only a few counts. The chain couples TRBV5-1 to TRBJ1-6, with D tentatively TRBD1 (5 bases). The CDR3 runs to 15 residues. Germline CDR1 SGHRS, CDR2 YFSETQ. The germline V and J ends were trimmed by 4 bases and 6 bases, with 14 bases remaining between them. CDR3 sequence: CASSGFGGPNSPLHF. The CDR3 DNA is TGCGCCAGCAGCGGATTCGGGGGTCCTAATTCACCCCTCCACTTT.

In this sample, this clonotype turned up a few times. The rearrangement links TRBV12-3 or TRBV12-4 to TRBJ2-2; D possibly corresponds to TRBD2 (6 bases). V dropped 2 bases and J dropped 3 bases, with 10 bases sitting between them. The CDR3 extends over 15 amino acids. The CDR3 here is CASSLLASDTGELFF. The CDR3, as DNA: TGTGCCAGCAGTTTACTGGCTAGCGACACCGGGGAGCTGTTTTTT.

This clonotype has a handful of counts. The gene calls are TRBV14 and TRBJ1-2; D gene ambiguous. The CDR3 contains 16 residues. Per germline, CDR1 SGHDN and CDR2 FVKESK. V was clipped by 5 bases and J by 5 bases, with 21 bases between them. The CDR3 bases are TGTGCCAGCAGCTCTACCCTCGTGAGGGTCCAATATGGCTACACCTTC. Amino acid sequence: CASSSTLVRVQYGYTF.

In its sample, this clonotype was seen a few times. The chain couples TRBV24-1 to TRBJ2-1; 9 bases are a match to TRBD2. V shed 5 bases, J shed 9 bases, and the junction held 7 bases outside the gene matches. The CDR3 runs to 14 residues. Germline loops: CDR1 KGHDR, CDR2 SFDVKD. The CDR3 bases are TGTGCCACCAGTGTGGGAGGCGGGGGGGGTGAGCAGTTCTTC. This translates into CATSVGGGGGEQFF.

In regard to this clonotype: This may stem from a read error, because a much larger clone lies one nucleotide away. The chain recombines TRBV12-3 or TRBV12-4 with TRBJ2-5, with D perhaps TRBD1 or TRBD2 (6 bases each). V lost 6 bases, J lost 5 bases, and 13 bases lay in between. The length of the CDR3 is 13 residues. Here the CDR3 DNA reads TGTGCCAGCAGCGAGGGGGGCCTGGAGACCCAGTACTTC. Encoded protein: CASSEGGLETQYF.

In its sample, this clonotype was seen a few times. J is TRBJ1-3 and V is TRBV29-1, with 8 positions matching TRBD1. The CDR3 is made up of 15 amino acids. Per germline, CDR1 SQVTM and CDR2 ANQGSEA. Trimming removed 7 bases from V and 0 bases from J; junction bases left unmatched: 8. CDR3 coding DNA: TGCAGCGCCCGTAAGGGGACAGGCTCTGGAAACACCATATATTTT. Its protein is CSARKGTGSGNTIYF.

Ten or more counts support this clonotype. This chain uses TRBV3-1 with TRBJ1-1; D is unresolved. The CDR3 extends over 12 amino acids. Germline loops: CDR1 LGHDT, CDR2 YNNKEL (reference sequence). Trimming removed 3 bases at V and 7 bases at J, with 9 bases between. The CDR3 coding sequence is TGTGCCAGCAGCCAGCCAGGAAGTGAAGCTTTCTTT. Protein sequence: CASSQPGSEAFF.

This clonotype was detected only a few times. The chain employs TRBV7-9 and TRBJ2-1; D remains ambiguous. Deletions cut 4 bases from V and 8 bases from J, with 6 bases between. CDR1 SEHNR and CDR2 FQNEAQ come from the germline V gene (reference sequence). The CDR3 runs 11 residues. The CDR3 region has the DNA TGTGCCAGCAGCTCCACCCATGAGCAGTTCTTC. Protein product: CASSSTHEQFF.

The chain's CDR3 is CASSLHRGSSPLHF. CDR3 sequence (DNA): TGTGCCAGCAGTTTACACAGGGGGTCTTCACCCCTCCACTTT. The chain joins TRBV12-3 or TRBV12-4 to TRBJ1-6, with TRBD1 matching over 8 bases. The CDR3 runs 14 residues. The V gene end was trimmed by 2 bases and the J gene end by 9 bases; junction bases not matched to a gene: 3.

This sequence joins TRBV29-1 and TRBJ2-7; D ambiguous. The CDR3 covers 14 residues. The germline CDR1 and CDR2 sequences are SQVTM and ANQGSEA. V dropped 4 bases and J dropped 7 bases, with 20 bases sitting between them. The CDR3 nucleotides are TGCAGCGTTGCTAAGGCAGGCTTAAGTAGAGAGCAGTACTTC. It encodes CSVAKAGLSREQYF.

This clonotype was found a few times. The CDR3 loop reads CASSLDHGGAEQYF. The CDR3 nucleotides are TGTGCCAGCAGCTTAGATCATGGAGGGGCCGAGCAGTACTTC. The chain carries TRBV11-2 and TRBJ2-7, with a weak D call TRBD2 (6 bases). Germline lookup yields CDR1 SGHAT and CDR2 FQNNGV. The CDR3 contains 14 residues. With 0 bases removed from V and 6 bases from J, the gap between germline ends came to 12 bases.

This clonotype was counted only a few times. This sequence joins TRBV18 and TRBJ2-7, with TRBD1 matching 8 bases. The V segment lost 5 bases and the J segment 3 bases; nucleotides outside the gene matches: 6. This CDR3 comprises 14 residues. Germline assignment: CDR1 KGHSH and CDR2 LQKENI. The CDR3 DNA reads TGTGCCAGCTCAGGGACAGGCGGTGGCTACGAGCAGTACTTC. It translates to CASSGTGGGYEQYF.

V usage is TRBV5-6 and J usage is TRBJ2-7; perhaps TRBD2 as D (6 bases). The CDR3 runs 13 residues. V was trimmed by 4 bases and J by 3 bases, leaving 11 bases between them. Germline V lookup: CDR1 SGHDT, CDR2 YYEEEE. The DNA for the CDR3 is TGTGCCAGCAGCCGCGGGACTTTCTACGAGCAGTACTTC. It is translated as CASSRGTFYEQYF.

V gene TRBV19 combines with J gene TRBJ1-1, with D possibly being TRBD1 (6 bases). V dropped 6 bases and J dropped 5 bases, with 19 bases sitting between them. Looked up from germline, CDR1 is LNHDA and CDR2 is SQIVND (reference sequence). CDR3 size: 15 residues. CDR3 residues: CASSPVGGARTEAFF. Written as DNA, the CDR3 is TGTGCCAGTAGCCCCGTAGGGGGGGCGCGGACTGAAGCTTTCTTT.

The chain has TRBV24-1 and TRBJ2-1; D might be TRBD2 (7 bases). The CDR3 is made up of 14 amino acids. Germline CDR1 is KGHDR and CDR2 is SFDVKD. V gave up 6 bases and J gave up 4 bases, with 12 bases separating them. The CDR3 loop is CATSPGGGYNEQFF. CDR3 nucleotides: TGTGCCACCAGTCCGGGGGGCGGGTACAATGAGCAGTTCTTC.

This clonotype has only a few counts. V is TRBV5-1 and J is TRBJ2-2; D is ambiguous. CDR3 length: 15 residues. The germline V gene encodes CDR1 SGHRS and CDR2 YFSETQ. Trimming took off 4 bases at V and 0 bases at J, with 10 bases between the two ends. The CDR3 DNA follows: TGCGCCAGCAGCGCCAGATCCTCGAACACCGGGGAGCTGTTTTTT. Amino acids: CASSARSSNTGELFF. The whole variable domain, filled in from reference TRBV5-1 and TRBJ2-2, reads KAGVTQTPRYLIKTRGQQVTLSCSPISGHRSVSWYQQTPGQGLQFLFEYFSETQRNKGNFPGRFSGRQFSNSRSEMNVSTLELGDSALYLCASSARSSNTGELFFGEGSRLTVL.

The rearrangement uses TRBV12-3 or TRBV12-4 and TRBJ2-5; D possibly corresponds to TRBD2 (6 bases). This CDR3 contains 16 residues. The V end lost 3 bases, the J end lost 0 bases, and 14 bases lay between the germline ends. The CDR3 nucleotides are TGTGCCAGCAGTTTGGGGACGGGGGAGTACCAAGAGACCCAGTACTTC. Amino acid sequence: CASSLGTGEYQETQYF.

The sample holds a few counts of this clonotype. This chain's CDR3 is CASSDGGGQTALRGYTF. The DNA for the CDR3 is TGTGCCAGCAGTGACGGGGGTGGTCAAACAGCGCTGAGAGGCTACACCTTC. The chain joins TRBV12-3 or TRBV12-4 to TRBJ1-2, with D perhaps TRBD1 (5 bases). This CDR3 contains 17 residues. V was clipped by 5 bases and J by 8 bases, with 27 bases between them.